Reported below is one T cell receptor beta chain. The source of the sample is a study of T cell changes during pregnancy in multiple sclerosis. The assay was immunoSEQ multiplex PCR, and TCRdb's table has in-frame clones only and misses some. The sample contains some 67,000 clones, just over 90% of which appear only once. This CDR3 contains 12 residues. Per the germline V gene, CDR1 is GTSNPN and CDR2 is SVGIG (reference sequence). V gave up 1 base and J gave up 6 bases, with 8 bases separating them. Here the sequenced sample was peripheral blood, taken after pregnancy. The chain uses TRBV30 and TRBJ2-3, with D possibly being TRBD2 (5 bases). The TCR comes from a female donor with multiple sclerosis, enrolled in a pregnancy study. The CDR3, as DNA: TGTGCCTGGAGTGGGGAGTCGGATACGCAGTATTTT. It specifies CAWSGESDTQYF. The full variable domain, completed using reference TRBV30 and TRBJ2-3, is SQTIHQWPATLVQPVGSPLSLECTVEGTSNPNLYWYRQAAGRGLQLLFYSVGIGQISSEVPQNLSASRPQDRQFILSSKKLLLSDSGFYLCAWSGESDTQYFGPGTRLTVL.